The entry below gives a single T cell receptor (beta chain) sequence along with its context. The target antigen is unknown. Repertoires were generated with immunoSEQ multiplex PCR, while TCRdb's copy carries only in-frame clones and drops some. Here the sample spans roughly 2.5 million clones, roughly nine tenths being singletons. Division of CD4+ cells produced a CD45RA+ naive subset and a CD45RA-negative memory subset. The data were taken from a study of shared clonotypes between healthy human individuals. General study points: Of the naive CD4 clonotypes, approximately 5% were shared across a handful of donors.

Germline V gene sequence: CDR1 SGHRS, CDR2 YFSETQ. The V end lost 0 bases, the J end lost 2 bases, and 12 bases lay between the germline ends. The CDR3 is 15 amino acids. Sequencing was performed on naive CD4+ T cells sorted from blood. As to subset: CD45RA+ positively selected. This sequence originates from a man aged 18 to 30 in good health. The V and J genes are TRBV5-1 and TRBJ2-7; D assignment may be TRBD1 or TRBD2 (5 bases each). This chain's CDR3 is CASSLAGANTYEQYF. CDR3 coding DNA: TGCGCCAGCAGCTTGGCCGGGGCAAACACCTACGAGCAGTACTTC.